Presented here are 23 T cell receptor beta chains from one specimen sequenced in a study of T cell responses to AZD1222 COVID-19 vaccine (dated by TCRdb to about 2021). Interpreted using the paper, the time point label stands for: about 28 days (+/-7) after the second vaccine dose. Library method: the immunoSEQ multiplex PCR assay. Held by TCRdb, this immuneACCESS table contains in-frame sequences only and omits some clones. Under half of the omission traces to an unresolved V gene where checked; the cause of the rest is unknown. For this sample there are fewer than 150,000 clones; about 89% appear just once. The ten largest account for about 9.9% of the sample. This sample comprised peripheral blood, obtained 28 days after the second AZD1222 dose. The receptors here all came from an adult who received the AZD1222 COVID-19 vaccine.

The chain employs TRBV14 and TRBJ2-2, with unresolved D. V was trimmed by 3 bases and J by 9 bases, leaving 14 bases between them. The germline CDR1 and CDR2 sequences are SGHDN and FVKESK. This CDR3 is 14 amino acids long. The CDR3 DNA is TGTGCCAGCAGCCACCCGACTGGGCGGAGGGAGCTGTTTTTT. This gives the protein CASSHPTGRRELFF.

This chain joins TRBV6-5 and TRBJ2-1; D might be TRBD1 or TRBD2, each matching 6 bases. Germline V gene sequence: CDR1 MNHEY, CDR2 SVGAGI. The CDR3 extends over 14 amino acids. Trimming shortened V by 2 bases and J by 9 bases, and 14 bases separated the two germline ends. DNA for the CDR3: TGTGCCAGCAGTTACAGGGGGGTCTTGGGTGAGCAGTTCTTC. Protein sequence: CASSYRGVLGEQFF.

The chain has TRBV19 and TRBJ1-1; 10 nucleotides align to TRBD1. The CDR3 runs 17 residues. V dropped 4 bases and J dropped 0; count of bases not matched to a gene: 8. Germline assignment: CDR1 LNHDA and CDR2 SQIVND (reference sequence). As DNA, the CDR3 is TGTGCCAGTAGTACTCCGGGACAGGGGACGTTGAACACTGAAGCTTTCTTT. Translated: CASSTPGQGTLNTEAFF.

The rearrangement links TRBV6-2 or TRBV6-3 to TRBJ2-6; either TRBD1 or TRBD2 may supply D (5 bases each). Germline V lookup: CDR1 MNHEY, CDR2 SVGEGT. V was trimmed by 6 bases and J by 0 bases, leaving 12 bases between them. The CDR3 loop spans 16 amino acids. The CDR3 coding sequence is TGTGCCAGCAGCACGGGACGGAACTCTGGGGCCAACGTCCTGACTTTC. It specifies CASSTGRNSGANVLTF.

This rearrangement joins TRBV14 to TRBJ1-1; the D is unclear. Germline loops: CDR1 SGHDN, CDR2 FVKESK. V shed 1 base and J shed 0 bases, with 6 bases lying between them. This CDR3 is built from 14 residues. The chain's CDR3 is CASSQVGLNTEAFF. The CDR3 region has the DNA TGTGCCAGCAGCCAAGTGGGTTTGAACACTGAAGCTTTCTTT.

J is TRBJ1-1 and V is TRBV6-2 or TRBV6-3; no firm D call. CDR3 length: 15 residues. V was trimmed by 0 bases and J by 3 bases, leaving 11 bases between them. Germline V gene data show CDR1 as MNHEY and CDR2 as SVGEGT. CDR3 in DNA: TGTGCCAGCAGTTACTCGAGGGTATTTTACACTGAAGCTTTCTTT. This codes for CASSYSRVFYTEAFF.

This chain connects TRBV11-1 to TRBJ2-3, with D uncertain. The CDR3 has 12 residues. V was clipped by 5 bases and J by 7 bases, with 10 bases between them. CDR1 SGHAT and CDR2 FQDESV come from the germline V gene (reference sequence). The CDR3 DNA follows: TGTGCCAGCAGCCGAGCTGGGAATACGCAGTATTTT. Protein: CASSRAGNTQYF.

The chain joins TRBV4-2 to TRBJ2-1; 9 bases line up with TRBD1. Looked up from germline, CDR1 is LGHNA and CDR2 is YNFKEQ. The CDR3 has 16 amino acids. Trimming took 4 bases from V and 7 from J; bases not matched to a gene: 11. CDR3 sequence (DNA): TGTGCCAGCAGCCTCTATACCGGGACAGGGTTGAATGAGCAGTTCTTC. Residues: CASSLYTGTGLNEQFF.

The genes are TRBV18 and TRBJ2-3; TRBD2 matches at 15 bases. Germline lookup yields CDR1 KGHSH and CDR2 LQKENI. V shed 3 bases and J 2 bases; nucleotides not matched to a gene: 9. The length of the CDR3 is 19 residues. The CDR3 region has the DNA TGTGCCAGCTCACCCGGACTAGCGGGGGGGCCCTTTTACACAGATACGCAGTATTTT. Protein sequence: CASSPGLAGGPFYTDTQYF.

This chain links TRBV19 with TRBJ2-2; 9 bases are shared with TRBD1. J lost 4 bases, V lost 2 bases, and 11 bases had no gene match. The CDR3 has 18 amino acids. Germline loops: CDR1 LNHDA, CDR2 SQIVND (reference sequence). The CDR3 sequence is CASSIWGGQGQGTGELFF. CDR3 DNA: TGTGCCAGTAGTATATGGGGCGGACAGGGGCAGGGCACCGGGGAGCTGTTTTTT. The full variable domain, with the rest looked up from reference TRBV19 and TRBJ2-2, is DGGITQSPKYLFRKEGQNVTLSCEQNLNHDAMYWYRQDPGQGLRLIYYSQIVNDFQKGDIAEGYSVSREKKESFPLTVTSAQKNPTAFYLCASSIWGGQGQGTGELFFGEGSRLTVL.

The rearrangement joins TRBV10-1 to TRBJ2-6; D is uncertain. The V gene's germline CDR1 is WNHNN and CDR2 SYGVQD (reference sequence). Trimming removed 6 bases from V and 0 bases from J, with 15 bases in between. The CDR3 covers 17 residues. The CDR3 DNA sequence: TGCGCCAGCAGCCCCGCGGAAACACACTCTGGGGCCAACGTCCTGACTTTC. Encoded protein: CASSPAETHSGANVLTF.

The chain joins TRBV19 to TRBJ1-2, with 8 positions matching TRBD1. Germline values: CDR1 LNHDA, CDR2 SQIVND (reference sequence). V lost 6 bases and J lost 6; bases outside the gene matches: 9. The CDR3 is made up of 14 amino acids. This chain's CDR3 is CASRSNRGGNGYTF. Here the CDR3 DNA reads TGTGCCAGTAGGAGCAACAGGGGGGGGAATGGCTACACCTTC.

This clone has more than one count but fewer than ten. This sequence joins TRBV11-2 and TRBJ2-1; weak D call: TRBD2 (6 bases). Trimming removed 4 bases from V and 6 bases from J, with 22 bases in between. Per germline, CDR1 SGHAT and CDR2 FQNNGV. This CDR3 comprises 17 residues. The CDR3 nucleotides are TGTGCCAGCAGCTCTCCGCTCGGGGGTTACGGGGTCAATGAGCAGTTCTTC. This gives the protein CASSSPLGGYGVNEQFF.

A word on this clone: The same CDR3 is also encoded by other DNA sequences in this sample. The chain couples TRBV5-6 to TRBJ2-7, with D uncertain. The CDR3 consists of 11 residues. V lost 3 bases to trimming and J lost 2 bases, with 3 bases between them. Per the germline V gene, CDR1 is SGHDT and CDR2 is YYEEEE. The CDR3 region is CASSSPYEQYF. CDR3 nucleotide sequence: TGTGCCAGCAGCTCACCCTACGAGCAGTACTTC. The full variable domain, its missing parts supplied by reference TRBV5-6 and TRBJ2-7, is DAGVTQSPTHLIKTRGQQVTLRCSPKSGHDTVSWYQQALGQGPQFIFQYYEEEERQRGNFPDRFSGHQFPNYSSELNVNALLLGDSALYLCASSSPYEQYFGPGTRLTVT.

The chain uses TRBV5-1 and TRBJ1-1; possible D gene TRBD1, 5 bases. CDR3 length: 15 residues. Trimming took 0 bases from V and 3 from J, leaving 12 bases between them. Germline V CDR1 and CDR2: SGHRS, YFSETQ. The CDR3 region has the DNA TGCGCCAGCAGCTTGGAGGCCCGGGGGGACACTGAAGCTTTCTTT. Its translation is CASSLEARGDTEAFF.

This clone has just one count. The chain is built from TRBV2 and TRBJ1-1, with 8 bases fitting TRBD1. Looked up from germline, CDR1 is SNHLY and CDR2 is FYNNEI. J was trimmed by 1 base and V by 5 bases; bases with no gene match: 3. The CDR3 covers 14 residues. The CDR3 DNA is TGTGCCAGCAGTATACAGGGGGGGAACACTGAAGCTTTCTTT. This gives the protein CASSIQGGNTEAFF.

V and J are TRBV7-8 and TRBJ2-1; TRBD2 aligns across 10 bases. The trim removed 4 bases at V and 3 bases at J, leaving 15 bases unmatched. In germline, CDR1 is SGHVS, CDR2 FQNEAQ. The CDR3 has 19 residues. For the CDR3, the DNA is TGTGCCAGCAGCTCAATAGCCAGCGGGAGGGCCCTGGGCTACAATGAGCAGTTCTTC. Encoded protein: CASSSIASGRALGYNEQFF.

The J gene is TRBJ1-2, the V gene TRBV7-6; 10 positions match TRBD1. The CDR3 length is 15 residues. Germline V gives CDR1 SGHVS, CDR2 FNYEAQ. The V gene end was trimmed by 5 bases and the J gene end by 4 bases; junction bases not matched to a gene: 7. The DNA for the CDR3 is TGTGCCAGCAGCAAAGAGACAGGGGGCTCCTATGGCTACACCTTC. Translation: CASSKETGGSYGYTF.

The DNA of the CDR3 is TGTGCCAGCAGCCCCGGCGGGGGTGCCAGCTCCTACAATGAGCAGTTCTTC. Its protein product is CASSPGGGASSYNEQFF. The V and J genes are TRBV4-2 and TRBJ2-1; TRBD2 aligns across 7 bases. CDR1 is LGHNA, CDR2 YNFKEQ, per germline. The CDR3 length is 17 residues. V shed 4 bases, J shed 0 bases, and the junction held 9 bases outside the gene matches.

The rearrangement uses TRBV2 and TRBJ2-1; D perhaps matches TRBD2 (5 bases). V was cut by 8 bases and J by 0 bases, with 14 bases left in between. The CDR3 length is 15 residues. Germline-derived CDR1 and CDR2 are SNHLY and FYNNEI. This CDR3 is CASASGTSSYNEQFF. The CDR3, as DNA: TGTGCCAGCGCGAGCGGAACAAGCTCCTACAATGAGCAGTTCTTC.

This clone has a single count. The CDR3 coding sequence is TGTGCCAGCAGCTTAAGCTGGCAGGGGATAGAGACCCAGTACTTC. Encoded protein: CASSLSWQGIETQYF. The chain couples TRBV7-7 to TRBJ2-5; a weak D match, TRBD1 (6 bases). This CDR3 contains 15 residues. Germline-derived CDR1 and CDR2 are SSHAT and FNYEAQ (reference sequence). V lost 2 bases and J lost 4, with 14 bases in between.

This clone has just a few counts. The gene calls are TRBV27 and TRBJ2-7; unclear D gene. Germline-derived CDR1 and CDR2 are MNHEY and SMNVEV (reference sequence). Trimming removed 4 bases at V and 4 bases at J, with 20 bases between. CDR3 length: 16 residues. CDR3 coding DNA: TGTGCCAGCAGTTCCATAGGTGTCAAGAGACCGTACGAGCAGTACTTC. This sequence encodes CASSSIGVKRPYEQYF.

A single count supports this clone. The V and J genes are TRBV28 and TRBJ2-3; D is undetermined. The germline gives CDR1 MDHEN, CDR2 SYDVKM. The length of the CDR3 is 14 residues. Deletions cut 4 bases from V and 3 bases from J, with 11 bases between. The CDR3 DNA follows: TGTGCCAGCAGTTGGGCCAGCTTAACAGATACGCAGTATTTT. Protein: CASSWASLTDTQYF.